These 14 T cell receptor beta chains came from one sample sequenced in a study of blood T cells in healthy people across ages. The second PCR ran 7 to 11 cycles with a sample-barcoded 5' primer and J-beta primers. MiXCR, run by TCRdb on the 5' RACE reads, gives a single entry per CDR3 protein. The sample lists nearly 800,000 distinct CDR3 sequences, about 56% occurring once. Sequencing input: blood. The receptors shown here come from a man between 40 and 49 years old in good health.

The chain recombines TRBV7-9 with TRBJ2-5; 9 nucleotides agree with TRBD1. J gave up 1 base and V 5 bases, and 5 bases lay outside the gene matches. CDR3 size: 15 residues. CDR1 is SEHNR and CDR2 is FQNEAQ in the germline V gene (reference sequence). The CDR3 is CASSRGQGTQETQYF. The CDR3 DNA follows: TGTGCCAGCAGCCGCGGACAGGGGACCCAAGAGACCCAGTACTTC.

The V and J genes are TRBV29-1 and TRBJ2-7; either TRBD1 or TRBD2 may fit D (5 bases each). The germline CDR1 and CDR2 sequences are SQVTM and ANQGSEA. Trimming pared 6 bases from V and 3 bases from J, leaving 15 bases between. This CDR3 has 13 amino acids. CDR3 in DNA: TGCAGCGTCTCCGGGACCGAGAACTACGAGCAGTACTTC. Encoded protein: CSVSGTENYEQYF.

This clonotype was seen a few times. V is TRBV2 and J is TRBJ2-5; D may be TRBD1 (6 bases). CDR3 length equals 13 residues. The V gene's germline CDR1 is SNHLY and CDR2 FYNNEI. V shed 5 bases and J shed 13 bases, with 20 bases lying between them. CDR3 amino acids: CASSTDSGRGGYF. DNA of the CDR3: TGTGCCAGCAGTACGGACAGTGGACGAGGCGGGTACTTC.

The genes are TRBV11-3 and TRBJ2-1, with 9 bases lining up with TRBD1. The CDR3 contains 14 residues. Germline V gene data show CDR1 as SGHNT and CDR2 as YENEEA. Germline trimming cut 6 bases from V and 5 bases from J; bases unmatched to any gene: 5. CDR3 in DNA: TGTGCCAGCAGGGCATGGACAGGGGACAATGAGCAGTTCTTC. Encoded protein: CASRAWTGDNEQFF.

This sequence joins TRBV12-3 or TRBV12-4 and TRBJ2-3, with 8 bases identical to TRBD1. V was pared by 3 bases and J by 11 bases, with 13 bases of the junction left unmatched. The CDR3 length is 15 residues. The CDR3 loop reads CASSFVGTGGRMQYF. The CDR3 bases are TGTGCCAGCAGTTTCGTCGGGACAGGCGGTCGAATGCAGTATTTT.

The chain employs TRBV20-1 and TRBJ2-7; D is undetermined. CDR1 and CDR2 (germline): DFQATT, SNEGSKA (reference sequence). Trimming shortened V by 0 bases and J by 7 bases, and 22 bases separated the two germline ends. The CDR3 covers 16 residues. CDR3 protein: CSARDFQGPTNGEQYF. The CDR3 nucleotides are TGCAGTGCTAGAGATTTCCAAGGACCCACCAATGGGGAGCAGTACTTC.

This chain joins TRBV15 and TRBJ2-3, with no clear D. Germline CDR1 and CDR2: LNHNV and YYDKDF (reference sequence). CDR3 length: 13 residues. V was pared by 4 bases and J by 1 base, with 6 bases between. Here the CDR3 DNA reads TGTGCCACCAGCACTGGGGGCACAGATACGCAGTATTTT. Its protein is CATSTGGTDTQYF. Together with reference TRBV15 and TRBJ2-3, the CDR3 gives the full variable domain: DAMVIQNPRYQVTQFGKPVTLSCSQTLNHNVMYWYQQKSSQAPKLLFHYYDKDFNNEADTPDNFQSRRPNTSFCFLDIRSPGLGDTAMYLCATSTGGTDTQYFGPGTRLTVL.

The V gene is TRBV6-5, the J gene TRBJ2-5; possibly TRBD1 for D (5 bases). The J call may be incorrect, as the DNA end agrees better with TRBJ2-7. The CDR3 sequence is 15 residues long. Germline V gene sequence: CDR1 MNHEY, CDR2 SVGAGI. CDR3 bases: TGTGCCAGCAGTTACCCTACAGGACGGAAGCACGAGCAGTACTTC. Encoded protein: CASSYPTGRKHEQYF.

The V and J genes are TRBV25-1 and TRBJ2-5; TRBD2 matches 10 bases. The CDR3 runs 14 residues. The germline V gene encodes CDR1 MGHDK and CDR2 SYGVNS. Trimming removed 4 bases from V and 11 bases from J; junction bases left unmatched: 10. The CDR3 region is CASSVAAGGPGQYF. Here the CDR3 DNA reads TGTGCCAGCAGTGTAGCAGCGGGAGGGCCAGGGCAGTACTTC. Full variable domain (missing parts from reference TRBV25-1 and TRBJ2-5): EADIYQTPRYLVIGTGKKITLECSQTMGHDKMYWYQQDPGMELHLIHYSYGVNSTEKGDLSSESTVSRIRTEHFPLTLESARPSHTSQYLCASSVAAGGPGQYFGPGTRLLVL.

This sequence joins TRBV10-3 and TRBJ1-4; D is uncertain. Germline CDR1 and CDR2: ENHRY and SYGVKD. Between the trimmed V and J ends, which lost 0 bases and 7 bases, there was a span of 3 bases. The CDR3 is made up of 12 amino acids. The CDR3 loop is CAISESVEKLFF. CDR3 nucleotide sequence: TGTGCCATCAGTGAGTCCGTTGAAAAACTGTTTTTT.

In its sample, this clonotype was seen a few times. The V and J genes are TRBV25-1 and TRBJ1-6; no reliable D call. Trimming removed 4 bases from V and 0 bases from J, with 13 bases in between. The CDR3 length is 17 residues. Germline V CDR1 and CDR2: MGHDK, SYGVNS. CDR3 bases: TGTGCCAGCAGTGTGGGCAGTTCCAGCTCCTATAATTCACCCCTCCACTTT. This sequence encodes CASSVGSSSSYNSPLHF.

This chain links TRBV5-1 with TRBJ1-5; D call uncertain. This CDR3 region has 15 residues. CDR1 and CDR2 from the germline V gene are SGHRS and YFSETQ. V was shortened by 1 base and J by 4 bases, with 12 bases between the two germline ends. CDR3 residues: CASSLSGAKNQPQHF. CDR3 coding DNA: TGCGCCAGCAGCTTGTCAGGCGCCAAGAATCAGCCCCAGCATTTT.

The V call is TRBV12-3 or TRBV12-4, the J call TRBJ2-1; TRBD1 or TRBD2 may be the D gene (5 bases each). V gave up 3 bases and J gave up 6 bases, with 18 bases separating them. The CDR3 length is 16 residues. The CDR3 is CASSLRDGLYGNEQFF. CDR3 bases: TGTGCCAGCAGTTTGAGGGACGGTCTCTACGGCAATGAGCAGTTCTTC.

The chain couples TRBV5-4 to TRBJ2-3; D gene ambiguous. Germline V gene lookup returns CDR1 SGHNT and CDR2 YYREEE (reference sequence). There are 13 residues in the CDR3. V shed 1 base and J shed 2 bases, with 5 bases lying between them. The CDR3 bases are TGTGCCAGCAGCTTGAGGATCACAGATACGCAGTATTTT. Its protein product is CASSLRITDTQYF.